These 20 T cell receptor beta chains were all obtained from the same sample, sequenced in a study of T cells in Graves' hyperthyroidism and ophthalmopathy. Amplification of TCR beta CDR3 regions was performed using RNA transcripts as template. HTBI primers drove first-round RT-PCR of the TCR CDR3. TCRdb independently ran MiXCR on the multiplex PCR reads; one entry per CDR3 protein. This sample carries about 840,000 distinct CDR3 sequences, 35% to 45% of them seen once, and the ten largest clones take over 8%. The specimen was blood. The receptors were sampled from a man between 18 and 29 years old with Graves' hyperthyroidism.

This clonotype occurred many times. The chain links TRBV20-1 to TRBJ1-4; D call uncertain. V lost 0 bases, J lost 7 bases, and 6 bases lay in between. The CDR3 contains 12 residues. CDR1 is DFQATT and CDR2 is SNEGSKA in the germline V gene (reference sequence). CDR3: CSARELSEKLFF. The DNA of the CDR3 is TGCAGTGCTAGAGAGCTGAGTGAAAAACTGTTTTTT.

The rearrangement uses TRBV7-9 and TRBJ1-5; D remains ambiguous. CDR3 length: 14 amino acids. V was cut by 5 bases and J by 0 bases, with 8 bases left in between. CDR1 is SEHNR and CDR2 is FQNEAQ in the germline V gene (reference sequence). The chain's CDR3 is CASSDHYSNQPQHF. CDR3 DNA: TGTGCCAGCAGCGACCATTATAGCAATCAGCCCCAGCATTTT. Full variable domain (rest looked up from reference TRBV7-9 and TRBJ1-5): DTGVSQNPRHKITKRGQNVTFRCDPISEHNRLYWYRQTLGQGPEFLTYFQNEAQLEKSRLLSDRFSAERPKGSFSTLEIQRTEQGDSAMYLCASSDHYSNQPQHFGDGTRLSIL.

The rearrangement joins TRBV12-3 or TRBV12-4 to TRBJ2-7; D might be TRBD2 (5 bases). The CDR3 is 15 residues long. Trimming stripped 5 bases from V and 5 bases from J, with 19 bases between. CDR3 residues: CASSPSLGFSDEQYF. CDR3 bases: TGTGCCAGCAGTCCCTCCCTTGGTTTTAGCGACGAGCAGTACTTC.

The chain links TRBV10-3 to TRBJ1-5; D is undetermined. V lost 5 bases and J lost 3, with 8 bases in between. Per the germline V gene, CDR1 is ENHRY and CDR2 is SYGVKD. CDR3 length: 13 residues. The CDR3 reads CAISLSSNQPQHF. Written as DNA, the CDR3 is TGTGCCATCAGTTTATCGTCCAATCAGCCCCAGCATTTT.

Comment on this clonotype: A much bigger clone sits one base away, suggesting this may be a read error. This chain uses TRBV5-5 with TRBJ2-7; 8 positions match TRBD1. With V trimmed by 8 bases and J by 2 bases, 9 bases remained unmatched. The CDR3 has 14 amino acids. CDR1 is SGHKS and CDR2 is YYEKEE in the germline V gene (reference sequence). CDR3 sequence (DNA): TGTGCCAGTACCGCTGGGACAGGAGCCTACGAGCAGTACTTC. Residues: CASTAGTGAYEQYF.

At least ten counts were recorded for this clonotype. This chain links TRBV20-1 with TRBJ1-6, with TRBD1 matching 8 bases. In germline, CDR1 is DFQATT, CDR2 SNEGSKA (reference sequence). The CDR3 is 16 residues long. With V trimmed by 6 bases and J by 0 bases, 7 bases remained unmatched. CDR3 nucleotides: TGCAGTGCCTGCACAGGGGGGAGCTCCTATAATTCACCCCTCCACTTT. Translated, it gives CSACTGGSSYNSPLHF.

The genes are TRBV6-5 and TRBJ2-7; TRBD2 might be the D (6 bases). The CDR3 extends over 13 amino acids. V lost 6 bases and J 5 bases, leaving 14 bases between the germline ends. Germline values: CDR1 MNHEY, CDR2 SVGAGI. The chain's CDR3 is CASRYGGGDEQYF. CDR3 DNA sequence: TGTGCCAGCAGATACGGGGGAGGCGACGAGCAGTACTTC.

The chain is built from TRBV9 and TRBJ1-2; a possible D gene is TRBD1 (5 bases). Germline CDR1 reads SGDLS; CDR2 reads YYNGEE. V gave up 0 bases and J gave up 5 bases, with 20 bases separating them. This CDR3 contains 17 residues. The CDR3 DNA reads as TGTGCCAGCAGCGTAGATTGGGGGTCCAGCCATTTATATGGCTACACCTTC. Translated, it gives CASSVDWGSSHLYGYTF. The full variable domain, with the rest looked up from reference TRBV9 and TRBJ1-2, is DSGVTQTPKHLITATGQRVTLRCSPRSGDLSVYWYQQSLDQGLQFLIQYYNGEERAKGNILERFSAQQFPDLHSELNLSSLELGDSALYFCASSVDWGSSHLYGYTFGSGTRLTVV.

The chain employs TRBV7-2 and TRBJ1-1; weak D call: TRBD1 (6 bases). This CDR3 is 12 amino acids long. Germline V lookup: CDR1 SGHTA, CDR2 FQGNSA. The ends were cut back, 5 bases at V and 8 bases at J, with 12 bases in the middle. The CDR3 coding sequence is TGTGCCAGCAGCAAAACTGGGACAGAAGCTTTCTTT. As protein: CASSKTGTEAFF.

There are a few counts of this clonotype. The gene calls are TRBV6-5 and TRBJ1-6; D possibly corresponds to TRBD1 (5 bases). The CDR3 runs to 15 residues. V was cut by 8 bases and J by 6 bases, with 17 bases left in between. Germline loops: CDR1 MNHEY, CDR2 SVGAGI. CDR3 nucleotides: TGTGCCAGCCCCTCTCGGGGACGGATTAATTCACCCCTCCACTTT. Translation gives CASPSRGRINSPLHF.

The chain carries TRBV5-1 and TRBJ2-7, with 7 bases fitting TRBD2. Germline V gene data show CDR1 as SGHRS and CDR2 as YFSETQ. V gave up 6 bases and J gave up 3 bases; unmatched junction bases: 9. This CDR3 has 14 amino acids. The CDR3 bases are TGCGCCAGCAAGGGGCCGGGGGGACTCTACGAGCAGTACTTC. This gives the protein CASKGPGGLYEQYF.

This clonotype was counted between two and nine times. The chain recombines TRBV7-2 with TRBJ1-2, with TRBD1 as a possible D gene (6 bases). Trimming shortened V by 1 base and J by 0 bases, and 9 bases separated the two germline ends. CDR3 size: 15 residues. The germline CDR1 and CDR2 sequences are SGHTA and FQGNSA. This chain's CDR3 is CASSLVSGANYGYTF. The CDR3 nucleotides read TGTGCCAGCAGCTTAGTGTCAGGGGCTAACTATGGCTACACCTTC.

V is TRBV7-2 and J is TRBJ1-5, with 8 positions matching TRBD1. This CDR3 is 14 amino acids long. Looked up from germline, CDR1 is SGHTA and CDR2 is FQGNSA. V shed 4 bases and J 6 bases; nucleotides not matched to a gene: 5. The CDR3 reads CASSSTGGVQPQHF. CDR3 coding DNA: TGTGCCAGCAGCTCCACAGGGGGAGTTCAGCCCCAGCATTTT.

The chain uses TRBV7-2 and TRBJ1-4; D gene ambiguous. The germline V and J ends were trimmed by 3 bases and 0 bases, with 8 bases remaining between them. CDR1 and CDR2 (germline): SGHTA, FQGNSA. The length of the CDR3 is 15 residues. DNA of the CDR3: TGTGCCAGCAGCTTCGGGATCGCAACTAATGAAAAACTGTTTTTT. It specifies CASSFGIATNEKLFF. Looking up the rest from reference TRBV7-2 and TRBJ1-4 gives the full variable domain: GAGVSQSPSNKVTEKGKDVELRCDPISGHTALYWYRQSLGQGLEFLIYFQGNSAPDKSGLPSDRFSAERTGGSVSTLTIQRTQQEDSAVYLCASSFGIATNEKLFFGSGTQLSVL.

The V call is TRBV12-3 or TRBV12-4, the J call TRBJ2-7, with 7 bases aligning to TRBD1. J lost 9 bases, V lost 10 bases, and 12 bases had no gene match. CDR3 length: 12 residues. The CDR3 sequence is CANRGPDGGQYF. The CDR3 bases are TGTGCCAACAGGGGCCCAGATGGAGGGCAGTACTTC.

This clonotype was detected many times. This sequence joins TRBV24-1 and TRBJ2-5; D might be TRBD1 (6 bases). The germline V gene encodes CDR1 KGHDR and CDR2 SFDVKD. The CDR3 length is 15 residues. The V end was cut by 2 bases, the J end by 4 bases, with 13 bases between. This CDR3 is CATSDSGATRETQYF. In nucleotides, the CDR3 is TGTGCCACCAGTGATTCAGGGGCGACTCGAGAGACCCAGTACTTC.

The chain recombines TRBV24-1 with TRBJ2-7, with 7 bases lining up with TRBD1. With V trimmed by 7 bases and J by 9 bases, 14 bases remained unmatched. The CDR3 has 14 residues. In germline, CDR1 is KGHDR, CDR2 SFDVKD. The CDR3: CATSTGTAAYPQYF. CDR3 DNA sequence: TGTGCCACCAGCACCGGGACAGCGGCTTACCCGCAGTACTTC.

This clonotype was picked up many times. The V call is TRBV20-1, the J call TRBJ2-5, with a weak D call TRBD2 (5 bases). With 7 bases removed from V and 2 bases from J, the gap between germline ends came to 11 bases. Germline V gene lookup returns CDR1 DFQATT and CDR2 SNEGSKA (reference sequence). The CDR3 contains 12 residues. The CDR3 sequence: CSGQVAQETQYF. DNA of the CDR3: TGCAGTGGGCAGGTAGCGCAAGAGACCCAGTACTTC.

As to this clonotype: The junction differs from germline at one of its ends, possibly a read error. The chain has TRBV5-1 and TRBJ1-5; D gene uncertain. CDR1 SGHRS and CDR2 YFSETQ come from the germline V gene. The CDR3 length is 15 residues. Here the CDR3 DNA reads TGCGCCAGCGGCTTCGACACCAATAGCAATCAGCCCCAGCATTTT. It encodes CASGFDTNSNQPQHF.

In this sample, this clonotype turned up many times. The chain joins TRBV19 to TRBJ1-2, with 7 bases lining up with TRBD1. After removal of 4 bases from V and 2 bases from J, the junction contained 10 bases not matched to a gene. Per germline, CDR1 LNHDA and CDR2 SQIVND (reference sequence). The CDR3 contains 16 residues. The CDR3, as DNA: TGTGCCAGTAGTAAGGGAGGACAGGACCGAAACTATGGCTACACCTTC. As protein: CASSKGGQDRNYGYTF.